Following are 25 T cell receptor beta chains from one sample sequenced in a study of blood T cell repertoires in COVID-19 (dated by TCRdb to about 2020). Library prep was done by the immunoSEQ multiplex PCR assay. TCRdb provides this immuneACCESS table in a form limited to in-frame rearrangements. Some clones are lacking; in checked studies, under half of them reflect an unresolved V gene, and why the rest are absent is not known. Across this sample there are under 200,000 clones, with 70% to 85% seen only once. The ten largest clonotypes hold roughly 5% of the sample. The sample taken for sequencing was peripheral blood. These TCRs come from a woman in her twenties or thirties with acute or convalescent COVID-19.

In its sample, this clone was seen a few times. Other nucleotide sequences from this sample produce the same CDR3. This sequence joins TRBV27 and TRBJ1-5; weak D call: TRBD1 (6 bases). This CDR3 spans 12 amino acids. Germline V gene sequence: CDR1 MNHEY, CDR2 SMNVEV (reference sequence). V lost 5 bases and J 7 bases, leaving 9 bases between the germline ends. CDR3 protein: CASSLQGQPQHF. For the CDR3, the DNA is TGTGCCAGCAGTCTACAGGGCCAGCCCCAGCATTTT.

This clone was detected once. The V gene is TRBV5-6, the J gene TRBJ2-5, with TRBD1 matching 7 bases. The CDR3 is 14 residues long. The J segment lost 1 base and the V segment lost 4 bases, leaving 4 bases of the junction unmatched. Germline CDR1 is SGHDT and CDR2 is YYEEEE. CDR3 residues: CASSPTGPQETQYF. The CDR3 DNA reads as TGTGCCAGCAGCCCGACAGGGCCCCAAGAGACCCAGTACTTC. Combining the CDR3 with reference TRBV5-6 and TRBJ2-5 gives the whole variable domain DAGVTQSPTHLIKTRGQQVTLRCSPKSGHDTVSWYQQALGQGPQFIFQYYEEEERQRGNFPDRFSGHQFPNYSSELNVNALLLGDSALYLCASSPTGPQETQYFGPGTRLLVL.

Only one count was recorded for this clone. J is TRBJ1-3 and V is TRBV5-1; 7 nucleotides match TRBD1. V was pared by 0 bases and J by 4 bases, with 7 bases of the junction left unmatched. The germline V gene encodes CDR1 SGHRS and CDR2 YFSETQ. CDR3 size: 16 residues. The CDR3 loop reads CASSLGGTAQGNTIYF. In nucleotides, the CDR3 is TGCGCCAGCAGCTTGGGGGGGACAGCGCAAGGAAACACCATATATTTT.

V and J are TRBV19 and TRBJ2-6; TRBD1 might be the D (6 bases). The CDR3 is made up of 14 amino acids. Germline V gene data show CDR1 as LNHDA and CDR2 as SQIVND (reference sequence). The V end was cut by 7 bases, the J end by 4 bases, with 11 bases between. CDR3 bases: TGTGCCAGTACAAGGCAGGGGGGGGCCAACGTCCTGACTTTC. It translates to CASTRQGGANVLTF.

This clone was observed once. This chain links TRBV28 with TRBJ2-1; 7 bases match TRBD2. The V segment lost 6 bases and the J segment 4 bases; nucleotides outside the gene matches: 18. This CDR3 comprises 18 residues. Germline values: CDR1 MDHEN, CDR2 SYDVKM. The CDR3 region is CASSTNLRLAVSYNEQFF. The CDR3 DNA reads TGTGCCAGCAGCACTAACCTTCGTCTAGCGGTGTCTTACAATGAGCAGTTCTTC.

This clone was observed a handful of times. This chain uses TRBV30 with TRBJ2-5; perhaps TRBD2 as D (5 bases). Germline values: CDR1 GTSNPN, CDR2 SVGIG (reference sequence). V was cut by 2 bases and J by 5 bases, with 12 bases left in between. The CDR3 runs 13 residues. The CDR3 loop reads CAWSRRSRETQYF. The DNA of the CDR3 is TGTGCCTGGAGTCGGAGGTCGCGGGAGACCCAGTACTTC.

V usage is TRBV24-1 and J usage is TRBJ2-4; the match to TRBD1 covers 9 bases. V dropped 3 bases and J dropped 4; count of bases not matched to a gene: 6. The CDR3 contains 16 residues. Germline V gene sequence: CDR1 KGHDR, CDR2 SFDVKD. CDR3 nucleotides: TGTGCCACCAGTGATGCCGGGACAGGGTCAAAAAACATTCAGTACTTC. This codes for CATSDAGTGSKNIQYF.

The chain has TRBV12-3 or TRBV12-4 and TRBJ2-3; no definite D call. The CDR3 is 12 residues long. V shed 2 bases and J shed 4 bases, with 4 bases lying between them. The CDR3, as DNA: TGTGCCAGCAGTTTACCGGCAGATACGCAGTATTTT. It encodes CASSLPADTQYF.

This clone showed up just a few times. V is TRBV2 and J is TRBJ2-5; 7 bases match TRBD2. This CDR3 region has 14 residues. V shed 3 bases, J shed 5 bases, and the junction held 6 bases outside the gene matches. From germline, CDR1 is SNHLY and CDR2 FYNNEI. The CDR3 region has the DNA TGTGCCAGCAGTGACCCGACTAGCAGTGAGACCCAGTACTTC. Translation gives CASSDPTSSETQYF.

The CDR3 is CASSLAPRTSVSNEQFF. The CDR3 DNA sequence: TGTGCCAGCAGCTTAGCGCCTCGGACTAGCGTTAGCAATGAGCAGTTCTTC. The rearrangement joins TRBV7-2 to TRBJ2-1; TRBD2 matches 9 bases. V was pared by 0 bases and J by 6 bases, with 9 bases of the junction left unmatched. This CDR3 has 17 amino acids. From germline, CDR1 is SGHTA and CDR2 FQGNSA.

This clone was seen a handful of times. This chain uses TRBV10-1 with TRBJ1-2; D is possibly TRBD1 (5 bases). V lost 8 bases, J lost 0 bases, and 7 bases lay in between. CDR3 length equals 12 residues. In germline, CDR1 is WNHNN, CDR2 SYGVQD (reference sequence). The CDR3 spells CASQGPNYGYTF. DNA for the CDR3: TGCGCCAGCCAGGGTCCTAACTATGGCTACACCTTC.

This sequence joins TRBV7-2 and TRBJ1-1; weak D call: TRBD1 (5 bases). V dropped 5 bases and J dropped 0 bases, with 16 bases sitting between them. CDR1 SGHTA and CDR2 FQGNSA come from the germline V gene. CDR3 length: 16 residues. As DNA, the CDR3 is TGTGCCAGCAGCCACACCAGACAGAGATTGAACACTGAAGCTTTCTTT. Protein: CASSHTRQRLNTEAFF.

V is TRBV12-5 and J is TRBJ1-2, with 9 bases that match TRBD1. The CDR3 runs to 13 residues. Germline-derived CDR1 and CDR2 are LGHNT and FRNRAP. With 6 bases clipped from V and 5 bases from J, the junction kept 4 bases outside the gene matches. CDR3 amino acids: CASGEGQGYGYTF. DNA of the CDR3: TGTGCTAGTGGGGAGGGACAGGGATATGGCTACACCTTC.

J is TRBJ1-5 and V is TRBV19; D remains ambiguous. Germline CDR1 is LNHDA and CDR2 is SQIVND (reference sequence). CDR3 length: 15 amino acids. V lost 3 bases, J lost 2 bases, and 11 bases lay in between. The CDR3 coding sequence is TGTGCCAGTAGTATCTGGCAGTTGGGCAATCAGCCCCAGCATTTT. Protein product: CASSIWQLGNQPQHF.

The V and J genes are TRBV24-1 and TRBJ2-7; a possible D gene is TRBD1 (6 bases). The germline V and J ends were trimmed by 7 bases and 3 bases, with 15 bases remaining between them. This CDR3 has 14 amino acids. CDR1 is KGHDR, CDR2 SFDVKD, per germline. Here the CDR3 reads CATSRGKSSYEQYF. The DNA of the CDR3 is TGTGCCACCAGCAGGGGAAAAAGTAGCTACGAGCAGTACTTC.

The chain employs TRBV6-2 or TRBV6-3 and TRBJ2-7; 9 nucleotides align to TRBD2. Germline V gene lookup returns CDR1 MNHEY and CDR2 SVGEGT. J lost 1 base, V lost 2 bases, and 9 bases had no gene match. CDR3 length equals 17 residues. CDR3 in amino acids: CASSYLWGTSGSYEQYF. The CDR3 bases are TGTGCCAGCAGTTACCTGTGGGGAACTAGCGGGTCCTACGAGCAGTACTTC.

This clone appeared a single time. The V gene is TRBV7-9, the J gene TRBJ2-2, with 9 bases aligning to TRBD2. The germline V gene has CDR1 SEHNR and CDR2 FQNEAQ (reference sequence). The CDR3 has 14 amino acids. The V and J ends lost 7 bases and 6 bases, in that order; junction bases with no gene match: 6. The CDR3 reads CASIFSGGSGELFF. In DNA, the CDR3 is TGTGCCAGCATTTTTAGCGGGGGCTCCGGGGAGCTGTTTTTT. Full variable domain (remainder filled in from reference TRBV7-9 and TRBJ2-2): DTGVSQNPRHKITKRGQNVTFRCDPISEHNRLYWYRQTLGQGPEFLTYFQNEAQLEKSRLLSDRFSAERPKGSFSTLEIQRTEQGDSAMYLCASIFSGGSGELFFGEGSRLTVL.

The rearrangement uses TRBV27 and TRBJ1-1; 9 bases align to TRBD1. V trimming: 5 bases; J trimming: 3 bases; junction bases outside the gene matches: 4. The CDR3 spans 14 residues. Germline assignment: CDR1 MNHEY and CDR2 SMNVEV (reference sequence). The CDR3 sequence is CASSLQGAYTEAFF. CDR3 coding DNA: TGTGCCAGCAGTCTACAGGGGGCTTACACTGAAGCTTTCTTT.

This clone came up once. This rearrangement joins TRBV9 to TRBJ1-6, with no clear D. Germline V gene lookup returns CDR1 SGDLS and CDR2 YYNGEE. With 0 bases removed from V and 6 bases from J, the gap between germline ends came to 10 bases. This CDR3 contains 15 residues. The CDR3 DNA sequence: TGTGCCAGCAGCGTAGCACGCGGACTTAATTCACCCCTCCACTTT. Translation: CASSVARGLNSPLHF.

V is TRBV5-1 and J is TRBJ1-2; D gene unclear. Looked up from germline, CDR1 is SGHRS and CDR2 is YFSETQ. This CDR3 contains 15 residues. V shed 2 bases and J shed 6 bases, with 17 bases lying between them. In nucleotides, the CDR3 is TGCGCCAGCAGCTTTTATGAGGGAGGAAAAAATGGCTACACCTTC. This codes for CASSFYEGGKNGYTF.

The J gene is TRBJ1-1, the V gene TRBV28, with 8 bases identical to TRBD1. After removal of 2 bases from V and 4 bases from J, the junction contained 9 bases not matched to a gene. The CDR3 is 16 amino acids. Germline CDR1 reads MDHEN; CDR2 reads SYDVKM. Written as DNA, the CDR3 is TGTGCCAGCAGTTTAGTGTTGGACAGGGTGGGCACTGAAGCTTTCTTT. Encoded protein: CASSLVLDRVGTEAFF.

This clone was counted a few times. This chain connects TRBV7-2 to TRBJ2-1; TRBD2 aligns across 8 bases. The CDR3 consists of 19 residues. Trimming at V came to 1 base and at J to 0 bases, leaving 11 bases not matched to a gene. Germline loops: CDR1 SGHTA, CDR2 FQGNSA. CDR3 residues: CASSLEWAGGLNSYNEQFF. The DNA for the CDR3 is TGTGCCAGCAGCTTAGAATGGGCGGGGGGTCTCAACTCCTACAATGAGCAGTTCTTC.

The chain employs TRBV5-1 and TRBJ1-2, with D possibly being TRBD1 (6 bases). CDR3 size: 14 residues. Per germline, CDR1 SGHRS and CDR2 YFSETQ. Between the trimmed V and J ends, which lost 0 bases and 8 bases, there was a span of 14 bases. CDR3 amino acids: CASSLVQGSRGYTF. The CDR3 coding sequence is TGCGCCAGCAGCTTGGTACAGGGATCCCGCGGCTACACCTTC.

V is TRBV19 and J is TRBJ2-7; 10 bases align to TRBD1. The CDR3 consists of 15 residues. The V gene end was trimmed by 3 bases and the J gene end by 3 bases; junction bases not matched to a gene: 5. Germline V gives CDR1 LNHDA, CDR2 SQIVND (reference sequence). CDR3 sequence (DNA): TGTGCCAGTAGTATTAGTGGGACAGGGGACTACGAGCAGTACTTC. Translated: CASSISGTGDYEQYF.

The chain is built from TRBV7-8 and TRBJ1-3; perhaps TRBD1 as D (6 bases). This CDR3 is 15 amino acids long. CDR1 and CDR2 from the germline V gene are SGHVS and FQNEAQ. Between the trimmed V and J ends, which lost 1 base and 5 bases, there was a span of 12 bases. CDR3 loop: CASSLGGGWRNTIYF. CDR3 nucleotides: TGTGCCAGCAGCTTAGGAGGGGGTTGGCGAAACACCATATATTTT.